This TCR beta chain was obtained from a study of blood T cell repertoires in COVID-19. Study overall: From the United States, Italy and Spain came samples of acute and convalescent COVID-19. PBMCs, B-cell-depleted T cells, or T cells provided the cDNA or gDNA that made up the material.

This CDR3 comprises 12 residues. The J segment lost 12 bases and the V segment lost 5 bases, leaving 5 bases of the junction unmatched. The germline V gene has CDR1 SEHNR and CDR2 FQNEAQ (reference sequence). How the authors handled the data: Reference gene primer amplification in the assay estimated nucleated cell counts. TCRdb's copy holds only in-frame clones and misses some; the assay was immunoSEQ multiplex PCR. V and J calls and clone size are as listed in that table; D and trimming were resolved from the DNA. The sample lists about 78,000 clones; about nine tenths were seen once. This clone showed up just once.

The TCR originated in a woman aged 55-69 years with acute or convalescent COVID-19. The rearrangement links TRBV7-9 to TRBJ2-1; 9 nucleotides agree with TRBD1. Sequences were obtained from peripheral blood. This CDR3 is CASSPNRGPQFF. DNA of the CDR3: TGTGCCAGCAGCCCGAACAGGGGGCCGCAGTTCTTC. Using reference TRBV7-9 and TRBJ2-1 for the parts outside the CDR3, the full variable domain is DTGVSQNPRHKITKRGQNVTFRCDPISEHNRLYWYRQTLGQGPEFLTYFQNEAQLEKSRLLSDRFSAERPKGSFSTLEIQRTEQGDSAMYLCASSPNRGPQFFGPGTRLTVL.